The 18 T cell receptor beta chains below come from one sample, sequenced in a study of lymphopenia after photon versus proton radiotherapy (dated by TCRdb to the late 2010s). The receptor library was made with the immunoSEQ multiplex PCR assay. What TCRdb holds here is the immuneACCESS table cut down to in-frame rearrangements. Part of the clones is not present; checked against another copy, under half of the missing clones reflect an unresolved V gene, and the others are unexplained. This sample holds over 50,000 clones; more than 75% were observed only once. The top ten hold more than 2% of the sample. Sequenced material: peripheral blood, taken from a patient treated with photon-based radiotherapy. These TCRs come from a man aged 40-49 years with gastric cancer.

The chain joins TRBV5-4 to TRBJ2-2, with D uncertain. The length of the CDR3 is 15 residues. V was trimmed by 0 bases and J by 0 bases, leaving 6 bases between them. CDR1 SGHNT and CDR2 YYREEE come from the germline V gene (reference sequence). In DNA, the CDR3 is TGTGCCAGCAGCTTGGACTTCGCGAACACCGGGGAGCTGTTTTTT. Translating it yields CASSLDFANTGELFF.

This clone was observed once. The chain recombines TRBV15 with TRBJ2-1; D unresolved. This CDR3 region has 13 residues. Trimming left V 0 bases short and J 7 bases short, with 7 bases between. Looked up from germline, CDR1 is LNHNV and CDR2 is YYDKDF (reference sequence). The CDR3 here is CATSRENKNEQFF. Here the CDR3 DNA reads TGTGCCACCAGCAGAGAAAACAAAAATGAGCAGTTCTTC.

The chain carries TRBV5-6 and TRBJ1-1; D is uncertain. The V end was cut by 6 bases, the J end by 1 base, with 10 bases between. The length of the CDR3 is 13 residues. Per germline, CDR1 SGHDT and CDR2 YYEEEE. CDR3: CASNLPGNTEAFF. In nucleotides, the CDR3 is TGTGCCAGCAATCTCCCGGGGAACACTGAAGCTTTCTTT. Using reference TRBV5-6 and TRBJ1-1 for the parts outside the CDR3, the full variable domain is DAGVTQSPTHLIKTRGQQVTLRCSPKSGHDTVSWYQQALGQGPQFIFQYYEEEERQRGNFPDRFSGHQFPNYSSELNVNALLLGDSALYLCASNLPGNTEAFFGQGTRLTVV.

The V gene is TRBV4-2, the J gene TRBJ2-2, with D uncertain. Germline CDR1 is LGHNA and CDR2 is YNFKEQ. Trimming took 0 bases from V and 6 from J, leaving 17 bases between them. This CDR3 comprises 17 residues. The CDR3 protein is CASSQEVQVVSAGELFF. The CDR3 DNA is TGTGCCAGCAGCCAAGAGGTCCAGGTGGTTTCTGCCGGGGAGCTGTTTTTT.

This clone was detected only once. This rearrangement joins TRBV12-5 to TRBJ1-3; D gene unclear. The CDR3 runs 14 residues. Germline CDR1 reads LGHNT; CDR2 reads FRNRAP. The V gene lost 7 bases and the J gene lost 0 bases, with 10 bases spanning the gap. CDR3: CASERISSGNTIYF. CDR3 sequence (DNA): TGTGCTAGTGAAAGGATCTCCTCTGGAAACACCATATATTTT. The full variable domain, its missing parts supplied by reference TRBV12-5 and TRBJ1-3, is DARVTQTPRHKVTEMGQEVTMRCQPILGHNTVFWYRQTMMQGLELLAYFRNRAPLDDSGMPKDRFSAEMPDATLATLKIQPSEPRDSAVYFCASERISSGNTIYFGEGSWLTVV.

The chain has TRBV7-3 and TRBJ2-7; no definite D call. The CDR3 is made up of 13 amino acids. The germline gives CDR1 SGHTA, CDR2 FQGTGA. With 2 bases removed from V and 2 bases from J, the gap between germline ends came to 7 bases. The CDR3 loop is CASSLVAAYEQYF. CDR3 nucleotide sequence: TGTGCCAGCAGCTTAGTGGCCGCCTACGAGCAGTACTTC.

The rearrangement uses TRBV19 and TRBJ1-2; D uncertain. Trimming removed 3 bases at V and 2 bases at J, with 10 bases between. Germline CDR1 LNHDA, CDR2 SQIVND (reference sequence). This CDR3 contains 14 residues. CDR3 in amino acids: CASSIIGVNYGYTF. In nucleotides, the CDR3 is TGTGCCAGTAGTATTATCGGTGTCAACTATGGCTACACCTTC.

This clone has only one observation. This chain links TRBV6-5 with TRBJ1-1; no firm D call. The CDR3 runs to 13 residues. Germline assignment: CDR1 MNHEY and CDR2 SVGAGI. V gave up 6 bases and J gave up 0 bases, with 8 bases separating them. The CDR3 spells CASRRPLNTEAFF. The CDR3 nucleotides are TGTGCCAGCAGGCGGCCTCTGAACACTGAAGCTTTCTTT.

CDR3 region: CASSVVGGAYEQYF. CDR3 coding DNA: TGTGCCAGCAGTGTGGTAGGGGGCGCCTACGAGCAGTACTTC. This chain connects TRBV6-1 to TRBJ2-7, with 7 bases fitting TRBD1. The CDR3 totals 14 residues. Germline CDR1 reads MNHNS; CDR2 reads SASEGT. J gave up 2 bases and V 4 bases, and 5 bases lay outside the gene matches.

The chain carries TRBV6-5 and TRBJ1-5; D unclear. Germline V gene lookup returns CDR1 MNHEY and CDR2 SVGAGI. The CDR3 loop spans 13 amino acids. Trimming left V 0 bases short and J 4 bases short, with 4 bases between. CDR3 loop: CASSYSRNQPQHF. The CDR3 nucleotides are TGTGCCAGCAGTTACTCGAGGAATCAGCCCCAGCATTTT.

The chain carries TRBV14 and TRBJ2-7, with D perhaps given as TRBD1 or TRBD2 (6 bases each). V gave up 4 bases and J gave up 4 bases, with 14 bases separating them. CDR1 and CDR2 (germline): SGHDN, FVKESK. The CDR3 spans 14 residues. DNA of the CDR3: TGTGCCAGCAGCCCCGGTGGGGGGCTTTACGAGCAGTACTTC. Its translation is CASSPGGGLYEQYF.

The chain combines TRBV6-5 with TRBJ1-2; a weak D match, TRBD1 (6 bases). The CDR3 runs to 15 residues. Per germline, CDR1 MNHEY and CDR2 SVGAGI. The V end was cut by 0 bases, the J end by 6 bases, with 14 bases between. The CDR3 reads CASSYSGGPSDGYTF. Here the CDR3 DNA reads TGTGCCAGCAGTTACTCGGGGGGCCCAAGTGATGGCTACACCTTC.

DNA of the CDR3: TGTGCCTGGAGTGGGTCCACCTACGAGCAGTACTTC. This sequence encodes CAWSGSTYEQYF. The gene calls are TRBV30 and TRBJ2-7; D gene ambiguous. Germline V gives CDR1 GTSNPN, CDR2 SVGIG (reference sequence). V shed 1 base and J shed 2 bases, with 6 bases lying between them. The length of the CDR3 is 12 residues.

V gene TRBV19 combines with J gene TRBJ1-4; maybe TRBD1 (6 bases). The CDR3 covers 14 residues. From germline, CDR1 is LNHDA and CDR2 SQIVND (reference sequence). The ends were cut back, 1 base at V and 8 bases at J, with 11 bases in the middle. Here the CDR3 reads CASSIAGAGEKLFF. The CDR3 nucleotides read TGTGCCAGTAGTATAGCGGGGGCTGGAGAAAAACTGTTTTTT.

The chain combines TRBV6-5 with TRBJ1-1; 10 bases fit TRBD1. Germline values: CDR1 MNHEY, CDR2 SVGAGI. CDR3 length equals 14 residues. The ends lost 5 bases at V and 0 bases at J; junction bases unmatched: 0. CDR3 sequence: CASSGQGVNTEAFF. CDR3 sequence (DNA): TGTGCCAGCAGTGGACAGGGGGTGAACACTGAAGCTTTCTTT.

The chain has TRBV6-1 and TRBJ2-7; perhaps TRBD2 as D (5 bases). V was clipped by 7 bases and J by 4 bases, with 8 bases between them. Germline V gene data show CDR1 as MNHNS and CDR2 as SASEGT. The CDR3 runs 11 residues. The CDR3 DNA sequence: TGTGCCAGCACCGAGCGGTACGAGCAGTACTTC. Protein: CASTERYEQYF.

The CDR3 sequence: CATSQGDWSTTDTQYF. Here the CDR3 DNA reads TGTGCCACCAGCCAGGGAGACTGGTCTACCACAGATACGCAGTATTTT. The V call is TRBV15, the J call TRBJ2-3, with D perhaps TRBD1 or TRBD2 (5 bases each). CDR3 length equals 16 residues. With 5 bases removed from V and 2 bases from J, the gap between germline ends came to 17 bases. Per germline, CDR1 LNHNV and CDR2 YYDKDF (reference sequence).

The gene calls are TRBV6-4 and TRBJ1-1; D is perhaps TRBD1 (5 bases). V gave up 6 bases and J gave up 0 bases, with 8 bases separating them. Germline V gives CDR1 MRHNA, CDR2 SNTAGT. CDR3 length: 13 residues. In DNA form, the CDR3 reads TGTGCCAGCAGAGTGGGGGTGAACACTGAAGCTTTCTTT. This codes for CASRVGVNTEAFF.